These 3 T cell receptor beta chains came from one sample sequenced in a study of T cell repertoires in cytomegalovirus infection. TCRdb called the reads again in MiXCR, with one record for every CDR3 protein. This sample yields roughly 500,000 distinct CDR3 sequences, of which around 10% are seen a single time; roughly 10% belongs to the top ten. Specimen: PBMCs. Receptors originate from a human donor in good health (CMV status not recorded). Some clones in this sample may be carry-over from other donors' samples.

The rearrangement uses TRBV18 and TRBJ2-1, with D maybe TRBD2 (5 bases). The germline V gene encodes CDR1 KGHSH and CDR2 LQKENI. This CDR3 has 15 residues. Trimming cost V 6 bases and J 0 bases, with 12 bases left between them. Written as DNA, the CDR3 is TGTGCCAGCTCCGAGGGAAGGGTCTCCTACAATGAGCAGTTCTTC. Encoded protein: CASSEGRVSYNEQFF.

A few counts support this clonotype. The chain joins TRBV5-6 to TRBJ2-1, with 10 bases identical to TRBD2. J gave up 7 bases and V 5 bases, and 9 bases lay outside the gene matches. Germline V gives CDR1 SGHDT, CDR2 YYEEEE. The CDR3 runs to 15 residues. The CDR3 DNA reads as TGTGCCAGCAGTTCAACTAGCGGGGTTTTGAATGAGCAGTTCTTC. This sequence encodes CASSSTSGVLNEQFF.

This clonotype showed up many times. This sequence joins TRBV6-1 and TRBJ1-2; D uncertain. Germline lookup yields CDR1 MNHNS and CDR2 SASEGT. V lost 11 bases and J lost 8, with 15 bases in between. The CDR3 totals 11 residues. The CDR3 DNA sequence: TGTGCCTTGGACGTACCTATGGGCTACACCTTC. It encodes CALDVPMGYTF.